The sequence of this T cell receptor (beta chain) was determined in a study of early T cells in non-severe SARS-CoV-2 infection. Study in general: Whole-blood bulk RNA, unsorted, was sequenced, and chains were unpaired.

General study points: The VDJdb matching leaned toward anti-spike CD8 responses and overlooked private and CD4 specificities.

This clonotype was detected ten times or more. Its cognate antigen is unknown. The protocol attached unique molecular identifiers to individual cDNA molecules. TCRdb re-derived calls from the 5' RACE reads in MiXCR, one entry per CDR3 protein. The table lists 55,000 to 75,000 distinct CDR3 sequences, 5.9% of them singletons. The CDR3 contains 14 residues. V shed 5 bases and J shed 7 bases, with 17 bases lying between them. Germline V CDR1 and CDR2: SGHAT, FQNNGV. The starting material was whole blood, obtained at baseline. The rearrangement links TRBV11-2 to TRBJ1-2; unclear D gene. The sequence was obtained from an adult who was a healthcare worker with PCR-confirmed SARS-CoV-2 infection or an uninfected control (not recorded which). CDR3 coding DNA: TGTGCCAGCAGCCAAGAAGGGTACGGATTTGGCTACACCTTC. Its protein product is CASSQEGYGFGYTF.